These 9 T cell receptor beta chains came from one sample sequenced in a study of blood T cell repertoires in COVID-19. Produced via immunoSEQ multiplex PCR; TCRdb's table is partial and in-frame only. The sample includes 100,000 to 120,000 clones, roughly 88% seen only once; the top ten take 2% to 3%. The sequencing sample was made of peripheral blood. The receptors come from a human donor in a cohort sampled during active COVID-19.

J is TRBJ1-2 and V is TRBV3-1 (or the pseudogene TRBV3-2), with D perhaps TRBD1 (6 bases). CDR3 length: 13 amino acids. CDR1 is LGHDT and CDR2 is YNNKEL in the germline V gene (reference sequence). The ends were cut back, 6 bases at V and 7 bases at J, with 15 bases in the middle. The CDR3 DNA sequence: TGTGCCAGCAGACCTGGTGGGGGGGCTGGCTACACCTTC. This encodes CASRPGGGAGYTF.

This chain uses TRBV2 with TRBJ1-2; D might be TRBD1 (6 bases). Trimming cost V 7 bases and J 13 bases, with 19 bases left between them. The CDR3 runs 12 residues. CDR1 is SNHLY, CDR2 FYNNEI, per germline. CDR3 loop: CASTRSGGLATF. As DNA, the CDR3 is TGTGCCAGCACCCGAAGCGGGGGCTTAGCCACCTTC.

This clone turned up a few times. The chain combines TRBV28 with TRBJ2-3; TRBD2 aligns across 7 bases. Germline V lookup: CDR1 MDHEN, CDR2 SYDVKM. J gave up 2 bases and V 2 bases, and 7 bases lay outside the gene matches. CDR3 length equals 16 residues. The CDR3 here is CASSLNWEGSTDTQYF. The CDR3 region has the DNA TGTGCCAGCAGTTTAAATTGGGAGGGATCCACAGATACGCAGTATTTT. The variable domain in full, completed from reference TRBV28 and TRBJ2-3, reads DVKVTQSSRYLVKRTGEKVFLECVQDMDHENMFWYRQDPGLGLRLIYFSYDVKMKEKGDIPEGYSVSREKKERFSLILESASTNQTSMYLCASSLNWEGSTDTQYFGPGTRLTVL.

The CDR3 coding sequence is TGTGCCAGCGGGCCCCAGGCAAACTCCTACGAGCAGTACTTC. This gives the protein CASGPQANSYEQYF. The V call is TRBV2, the J call TRBJ2-7; D unresolved. Trimming cost V 8 bases and J 0 bases, with 14 bases left between them. CDR1 is SNHLY, CDR2 FYNNEI, per germline. This CDR3 contains 14 residues.

This sequence joins TRBV11-2 and TRBJ2-3; 10 positions agree with TRBD1. V gave up 5 bases and J gave up 3 bases; unmatched junction bases: 5. The germline V gene encodes CDR1 SGHAT and CDR2 FQNNGV. CDR3 length equals 15 residues. The CDR3 DNA sequence: TGTGCCAGCAGCCCGGACAGGGGGAATACAGATACGCAGTATTTT. Amino acids: CASSPDRGNTDTQYF.

The chain employs TRBV23-1 and TRBJ1-2; D uncertain. TRBV23-1 is annotated as an ORF whose role is uncertain. The CDR3 is 16 residues long. V was pared by 0 bases and J by 5 bases, with 16 bases between. The CDR3 spells CASSQSRRPSLYGYTF. The CDR3 region has the DNA TGCGCCAGCAGTCAATCGAGGCGGCCCAGCTTATATGGCTACACCTTC.

This clone was found a few times. The chain links TRBV12-1 to TRBJ1-5; no check of the table's D call, TRBD1, against the DNA was made. TRBV12-1 is a documented pseudogene. The CDR3 has 17 residues. Here the CDR3 reads CASSFDPPETENQPQHF. CDR3 sequence (DNA): TGTGCCAGCAGCTTTGACCCACCGGAGACAGAGAATCAGCCCCAGCATTTT.

The chain is built from TRBV5-8 and TRBJ1-1; D gene unclear. Trimming cost V 1 base and J 0 bases, with 4 bases left between them. In germline, CDR1 is SGHTS, CDR2 YDEGEE. CDR3 length: 13 residues. The CDR3 region has the DNA TGTGCCAGCAGCTTGACAGTGAACACTGAAGCTTTCTTT. Translation gives CASSLTVNTEAFF.

The chain links TRBV5-1 to TRBJ2-1; 7 bases line up with TRBD1. Germline CDR1 is SGHRS and CDR2 is YFSETQ. Germline trimming cut 3 bases from V and 0 bases from J; bases unmatched to any gene: 6. The CDR3 consists of 16 residues. The CDR3 nucleotides are TGCGCCAGCAGCTCTGGACAGGTTAGCTCCTACAATGAGCAGTTCTTC. Encoded protein: CASSSGQVSSYNEQFF.